These 14 T cell receptor beta chains came from one sample sequenced in a study of T cell repertoires in aging, cancer and after chemotherapy. Multiplex touch-down PCR with TRB-A/B primers amplified rearranged V-D-J TRB sequences. TCRdb reprocessed the multiplex PCR reads with MiXCR, giving one entry per CDR3 protein. The data contain around 6,400 distinct CDR3 sequences, about 19% of them singletons. TCR beta rearrangements were amplified from peripheral blood genomic DNA. The sample was blood. All receptors derive from a human donor with a blood cancer.

The chain links TRBV2 to TRBJ2-3, with 16 nucleotides matching TRBD2. The J segment lost 4 bases and the V segment lost 3 bases, leaving 7 bases of the junction unmatched. In germline, CDR1 is SNHLY, CDR2 FYNNEI. The CDR3 has 18 amino acids. As DNA, the CDR3 is TGTGCCAGCAGTGACCCGGGACTAGCGGGGGGGCCGGCAGATACGCAGTATTTT. This translates into CASSDPGLAGGPADTQYF.

The chain recombines TRBV27 with TRBJ2-1; D is perhaps TRBD1 (6 bases). CDR1 is MNHEY, CDR2 SMNVEV, per germline (reference sequence). This CDR3 is 15 amino acids long. V was pared by 3 bases and J by 5 bases, with 14 bases between. Written as DNA, the CDR3 is TGTGCCAGCAGTTTCAGGGGTGGGAACAACAATGAGCAGTTCTTC. Protein: CASSFRGGNNNEQFF.

The chain couples TRBV2 to TRBJ2-1, with a possible D match to TRBD2 (5 bases). The CDR3 has 15 residues. Deletions cut 4 bases from V and 6 bases from J, with 16 bases between. In germline, CDR1 is SNHLY, CDR2 FYNNEI. The chain's CDR3 is CASSALTGRGNEQFF. The CDR3 coding sequence is TGTGCCAGCAGTGCCTTGACGGGGAGAGGCAATGAGCAGTTCTTC.

By sample fraction, this clonotype is medium-sized. The chain has TRBV5-1 and TRBJ2-1; perhaps TRBD1 as D (8 bases). This CDR3 comprises 16 residues. The V and J ends lost 4 bases and 4 bases respectively, with 18 bases between them. Looked up from germline, CDR1 is SGHRS and CDR2 is YFSETQ. CDR3 DNA sequence: TGCGCCAGCAGCATACTAACAGGGGGGGTTTACAATGAGCAGTTCTTC. It codes for CASSILTGGVYNEQFF.

By its share, this clonotype is medium-sized. The chain recombines TRBV6-4 with TRBJ2-7; 11 bases line up with TRBD1. CDR1 and CDR2 (germline): MRHNA, SNTAGT. The CDR3 is 17 amino acids. With 5 bases clipped from V and 4 bases from J, the junction kept 13 bases outside the gene matches. In DNA form, the CDR3 reads TGTGCCAGCAGTCAACTGGGACAGGGGGGAAGGTTTTACGAGCAGTACTTC. Protein sequence: CASSQLGQGGRFYEQYF.

V usage is TRBV6-2 or TRBV6-3 and J usage is TRBJ2-1, with 13 bases aligning to TRBD2. The germline gives CDR1 MNHEY, CDR2 SVGEGT. The V gene end was trimmed by 2 bases and the J gene end by 4 bases; junction bases not matched to a gene: 20. The CDR3 totals 22 residues. Here the CDR3 DNA reads TGTGCCAGCAGTTACAACCCCCCTCATGGCCGGACTAGCGGGAGAGGATACAATGAGCAGTTCTTC. It encodes CASSYNPPHGRTSGRGYNEQFF.

For the CDR3, the DNA is TGTGCCAGCAGCTTACCAGACAGGGTGGGCCCCTCTGAGCAGTACTTC. This codes for CASSLPDRVGPSEQYF. The chain employs TRBV7-9 and TRBJ2-7; 7 bases map to TRBD1. With 2 bases clipped from V and 7 bases from J, the junction kept 14 bases outside the gene matches. The germline V gene encodes CDR1 SEHNR and CDR2 FQNEAQ (reference sequence). CDR3 size: 16 residues.

The chain has TRBV28 and TRBJ2-1; D is uncertain. The CDR3 totals 12 residues. V was pared by 2 bases and J by 5 bases, with 4 bases between. Germline CDR1 and CDR2: MDHEN and SYDVKM. The CDR3 DNA follows: TGTGCCAGCAGTTTACGCGACAATGAGCAGTTCTTC. Translation gives CASSLRDNEQFF.

The gene calls are TRBV2 and TRBJ1-1, with D maybe TRBD1 (6 bases). Looked up from germline, CDR1 is SNHLY and CDR2 is FYNNEI. The CDR3 covers 14 residues. The germline V and J ends were trimmed by 8 bases and 3 bases, with 16 bases remaining between them. CDR3 region: CASQFDRTDTEAFF. CDR3 coding DNA: TGTGCCAGCCAATTCGACAGGACCGACACTGAAGCTTTCTTT.

This clonotype was seen a few times. V usage is TRBV28 and J usage is TRBJ2-3; 8 bases agree with TRBD2. The CDR3 sequence is 14 residues long. The junction had 8 bases not matched to a gene; V was cut back by 10 bases and J by 2 bases. Germline-derived CDR1 and CDR2 are MDHEN and SYDVKM. In DNA form, the CDR3 reads TGTGCCACCCGGGGGGGCGGGCTCACAGATACGCAGTATTTT. Protein product: CATRGGGLTDTQYF.

This clonotype counts as medium-sized (0.01 to 0.1%). The V and J genes are TRBV6-2 or TRBV6-3 and TRBJ2-6; no clear D. Trimming left V 0 bases short and J 0 bases short, with 6 bases between. Germline lookup yields CDR1 MNHEY and CDR2 SVGEGT. This CDR3 contains 16 residues. The CDR3, as DNA: TGTGCCAGCAGTTACTCGGACGGCTCTGGGGCCAACGTCCTGACTTTC. Protein product: CASSYSDGSGANVLTF.

This clonotype is medium-sized. V gene TRBV6-1 combines with J gene TRBJ1-3; D remains unclear. This CDR3 is built from 13 residues. Germline assignment: CDR1 MNHNS and CDR2 SASEGT. Trimming left V 4 bases short and J 0 bases short, with 4 bases between. Here the CDR3 reads CASSVTSGNTIYF. The CDR3 DNA follows: TGTGCCAGCAGTGTAACCTCTGGAAACACCATATATTTT.

The V call is TRBV5-1, the J call TRBJ2-3; TRBD2 might be the D (5 bases). Germline loops: CDR1 SGHRS, CDR2 YFSETQ. The V and J ends lost 6 bases and 0 bases respectively, with 11 bases between them. This CDR3 spans 14 amino acids. CDR3: CASTTGSSTDTQYF. CDR3 bases: TGCGCCAGCACCACGGGATCTAGCACAGATACGCAGTATTTT.

This clonotype ranks as medium-sized. The CDR3, as DNA: TGTGCCAGCAGTTTTCGGCGGAAGAGCTCCTACGAGCAGTACTTC. Its translation: CASSFRRKSSYEQYF. The rearrangement joins TRBV6-2 or TRBV6-3 to TRBJ2-7; unclear D gene. The CDR3 loop spans 15 amino acids. CDR1 and CDR2 from the germline V gene are MNHEY and SVGEGT. V was trimmed by 4 bases and J by 0 bases, leaving 13 bases between them.